Shown below are 13 T cell receptor beta chains from a single sample sequenced in a study of T cells in localized non-small cell lung cancer. Assay used: immunoSEQ multiplex PCR; TCRdb lists only in-frame clones, some missing. The table includes some 24,000 clones, 90% to 95% detected once. The sequencing here drew on peripheral blood, taken before any cancer treatment. The receptors stem from a woman aged 35-75 years with stage I lung adenocarcinoma.

This chain joins TRBV27 and TRBJ2-7, with 8 bases lining up with TRBD2. Germline-derived CDR1 and CDR2 are MNHEY and SMNVEV (reference sequence). Unmatched junction bases numbered 5, after V lost 6 bases and J lost 1 base. The CDR3 length is 14 residues. In nucleotides, the CDR3 is TGTGCCAGCAGCTATAGCGGGGAATCCTACGAGCAGTACTTC. It specifies CASSYSGESYEQYF.

This chain joins TRBV6-6 and TRBJ1-5; the match to TRBD1 covers 8 bases. CDR1 is MNHNY, CDR2 SVGAGI, per germline (reference sequence). CDR3 size: 14 residues. The J segment lost 11 bases and the V segment lost 7 bases, leaving 13 bases of the junction unmatched. For the CDR3, the DNA is TGTGCCAGCACCCCCGACAGGGGCGTTAGGACCCAGCATTTT. Translating gives CASTPDRGVRTQHF.

The J gene is TRBJ2-7, the V gene TRBV2; D perhaps matches TRBD2 (6 bases). Germline loops: CDR1 SNHLY, CDR2 FYNNEI. The CDR3 has 14 residues. The V end was cut by 4 bases, the J end by 5 bases, with 15 bases between. CDR3 loop: CASSGNGSPHEQYF. CDR3 nucleotide sequence: TGTGCCAGCAGTGGTAACGGGAGCCCCCACGAGCAGTACTTC. Looking up the rest from reference TRBV2 and TRBJ2-7 gives the full variable domain: EPEVTQTPSHQVTQMGQEVILRCVPISNHLYFYWYRQILGQKVEFLVSFYNNEISEKSEIFDDQFSVERPDGSNFTLKIRSTKLEDSAMYFCASSGNGSPHEQYFGPGTRLTVT.

The V call is TRBV5-8, the J call TRBJ1-4; D gene uncertain. This CDR3 has 15 amino acids. The V end was cut by 0 bases, the J end by 7 bases, with 13 bases between. Germline assignment: CDR1 SGHTS and CDR2 YDEGEE. The chain's CDR3 is CASSLEGLSGEKLFF. CDR3 nucleotides: TGTGCCAGCAGCTTGGAAGGGCTATCGGGTGAAAAACTGTTTTTT.

The chain carries TRBV1 and TRBJ2-2; the table's D call, TRBD2, was not checked against the DNA. TRBV1 is recorded as a pseudogene. The CDR3 totals 15 residues. The CDR3 here is CTSSHFTSGPGELFF. DNA for the CDR3: TGCACCAGCAGCCACTTTACTAGCGGGCCCGGGGAGCTGTTTTTT.

The chain couples TRBV7-9 to TRBJ1-1; maybe TRBD1 (5 bases). The CDR3 is 11 residues long. Germline CDR1 and CDR2: SEHNR and FQNEAQ (reference sequence). Trimming left V 5 bases short and J 8 bases short, with 9 bases between. CDR3 residues: CASSPGGEAFF. The CDR3, as DNA: TGTGCCAGCAGCCCTGGGGGGGAAGCTTTCTTT. The full variable domain, completed using reference TRBV7-9 and TRBJ1-1, is DTGVSQNPRHKITKRGQNVTFRCDPISEHNRLYWYRQTLGQGPEFLTYFQNEAQLEKSRLLSDRFSAERPKGSFSTLEIQRTEQGDSAMYLCASSPGGEAFFGQGTRLTVV.

The chain has TRBV28 and TRBJ2-7; 8 positions match TRBD1. Germline loops: CDR1 MDHEN, CDR2 SYDVKM. This CDR3 is 17 amino acids long. Germline trimming cut 8 bases from V and 0 bases from J; bases unmatched to any gene: 15. The CDR3 coding sequence is TGTGCCAGCTCAAGTGCCCGACAGGGGAGGAGCTCCTACGAGCAGTACTTC. Encoded protein: CASSSARQGRSSYEQYF.

The genes are TRBV7-8 and TRBJ2-1; TRBD2 matches 9 bases. The ends lost 5 bases at V and 9 bases at J; junction bases unmatched: 17. The CDR3 runs 17 residues. Germline V gives CDR1 SGHVS, CDR2 FQNEAQ. In nucleotides, the CDR3 is TGTGCCAGCAGCCCACCGTTTGGCGGGAGGGCCTCGCGTGAGCAGTTCTTC. This translates into CASSPPFGGRASREQFF.

The chain recombines TRBV4-1 with TRBJ2-1, with D possibly TRBD2 on 6 matching bases. This CDR3 is built from 16 residues. Per germline, CDR1 MGHRA and CDR2 YSYEKL. V was clipped by 2 bases and J by 1 base, with 12 bases between them. Here the CDR3 DNA reads TGCGCCAGCAGCCAACCGGTAGCGGTTTCCTACAATGAGCAGTTCTTC. Amino acids: CASSQPVAVSYNEQFF.

CDR3 region: CASTPRAGSTYNEQFF. CDR3 in DNA: TGTGCCAGTACCCCCCGAGCGGGAAGTACCTACAATGAGCAGTTCTTC. This chain links TRBV19 with TRBJ2-1; 7 bases are a match to TRBD2. The germline CDR1 and CDR2 sequences are LNHDA and SQIVND (reference sequence). Trimming at V came to 7 bases and at J to 2 bases, leaving 11 bases not matched to a gene. CDR3 length: 16 residues.

This sequence joins TRBV18 and TRBJ2-7, with TRBD2 as a possible D gene (5 bases). CDR1 is KGHSH, CDR2 LQKENI, per germline. This CDR3 spans 12 amino acids. Trimming removed 6 bases from V and 5 bases from J, with 11 bases in between. In DNA form, the CDR3 reads TGTGCCAGCTCCCAGGCGCGGGACGAGCAGTACTTC. This sequence encodes CASSQARDEQYF.

The rearrangement uses TRBV10-1 and TRBJ1-3; no definite D call. CDR3 size: 17 residues. Trimming removed 5 bases at V and 0 bases at J, with 17 bases between. Germline V gives CDR1 WNHNN, CDR2 SYGVQD (reference sequence). The CDR3 spells CASSPPDRARSGNTIYF. CDR3 coding DNA: TGCGCCAGCAGTCCCCCTGATAGAGCCCGCTCTGGAAACACCATATATTTT.

The genes are TRBV19 and TRBJ2-1; 7 bases are shared with TRBD1. Trimming removed 6 bases from V and 10 bases from J; junction bases left unmatched: 9. This CDR3 has 13 residues. Germline CDR1 is LNHDA and CDR2 is SQIVND (reference sequence). The CDR3 nucleotides are TGTGCCAGTAGCATTGTGGCAGGGGGAGAGCAGTTCTTC. Its translation: CASSIVAGGEQFF. The variable domain in full, completed from reference TRBV19 and TRBJ2-1, reads DGGITQSPKYLFRKEGQNVTLSCEQNLNHDAMYWYRQDPGQGLRLIYYSQIVNDFQKGDIAEGYSVSREKKESFPLTVTSAQKNPTAFYLCASSIVAGGEQFFGPGTRLTVL.